This T cell receptor (beta chain) came from a study of beta chain features in type 1 diabetes. Study-level findings and limits: Lower insertion and higher deletion counts appeared at VDJ junctions in type 1 diabetes patients. When Type 1 diabetes patients were examined, their TCRB CDR3s proved moderately but significantly shorter in all four CD4+ subsets.

This clone was observed a handful of times. The antigen remains undetermined. The V gene end was trimmed by 4 bases and the J gene end by 3 bases; junction bases not matched to a gene: 3. This CDR3 is built from 14 residues. Germline assignment: CDR1 MDHEN and CDR2 SYDVKM. The investigators reverse transcribed all of the isolated RNA, so they sequenced expressed TCRB transcripts. Here immunoSEQ multiplex PCR was the method, and the copy in TCRdb shows in-frame clones only, minus some. The sample lists more than 95,000 clones; approximately 15% were seen once. This clonotype was sampled from a man aged 18-30 years with type 1 diabetes. Specimen: central memory CD4+ T cells from blood. The V call is TRBV28, the J call TRBJ1-2; TRBD1 matches 9 bases. CDR3 DNA: TGTGCCAGCAGTTGGACAGGGGTTGACTATGGCTACACCTTC. This encodes CASSWTGVDYGYTF.